This TCR beta chain was found in a study of T cells in Graves' hyperthyroidism and ophthalmopathy. Overall study results and limits: Clonotypes that were expanded in thyroid above 0.001 mostly appeared in blood too.

Amplified TCR beta CDR3 regions derived from RNA transcripts. Carried out on the TCR CDR3, a first-round RT-PCR used the HTBI primer set. Using its own MiXCR run on the multiplex PCR reads, TCRdb lists one record per CDR3 protein. The table includes hundreds of thousands of distinct CDR3 sequences, roughly 46% detected once. Germline CDR1 is MNHNS and CDR2 is SASEGT. The CDR3 contains 15 residues. Trimming took off 5 bases at V and 1 base at J, with 14 bases between the two ends. A remark on this clonotype: As yet, its antigen is unknown.

The specimen was peripheral blood or thyroid tissue (not recorded which). This receptor was taken from an adult man with Graves' disease, either hyperthyroidism or ophthalmopathy (not recorded which). This sequence joins TRBV6-1 and TRBJ2-5; tentative D call: TRBD1 (5 bases). The CDR3: CASSQETDSQETQYF. The CDR3 DNA sequence: TGTGCCAGCAGTCAAGAGACAGACTCCCAAGAGACCCAGTACTTC.